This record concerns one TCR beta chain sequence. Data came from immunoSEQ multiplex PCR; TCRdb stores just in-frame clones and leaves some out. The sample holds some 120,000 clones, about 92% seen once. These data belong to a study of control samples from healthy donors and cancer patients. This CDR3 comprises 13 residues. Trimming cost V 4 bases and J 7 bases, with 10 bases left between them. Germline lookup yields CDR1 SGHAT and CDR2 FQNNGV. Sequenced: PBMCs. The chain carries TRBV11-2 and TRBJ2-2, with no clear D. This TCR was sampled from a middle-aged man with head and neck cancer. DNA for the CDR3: TGTGCCAGCAGCTCGGACCCTAACGGGGAGCTGTTTTTT. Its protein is CASSSDPNGELFF.